These T cell receptor beta chains were read from a single sample in a study of shared clonotypes between healthy human individuals. Assay used: immunoSEQ multiplex PCR; TCRdb lists only in-frame clones, some missing. The table lists fewer than 550,000 clones, almost 80% of them singletons, with 9.5% to 15% in the top ten. Specimen: PBMCs. These receptors were obtained from a middle-aged woman in good health. Some clones in this sample may be carry-over from other donors' samples. Both conserved end residues are part of each CDR3. A D gene is named only where the DNA matches it firmly. Size values are once, few and many counts, or a class for expanded clones, and some rows have none.

d_call | j_call | v_call | clone_size | cdr3_nt | cdr3_aa
- | TRBJ2-2 | TRBV27 | - | TGTGCCAGCAGCCGATACGGCGGGGCGAACACCGGGGAGCTGTTTTTT | CASSRYGGANTGELFF
- | TRBJ2-1 | TRBV7-6 | - | TGTGCCAGCAGCTTAGCAGGCCTAGCTTTTGAGCAGTTCTTC | CASSLAGLAFEQFF
- | TRBJ2-7 | TRBV4-1 | - | TGCGCCAGCAGCCAAGCCTCCGATGCAGGGTGGCACGAGCAGTACTTC | CASSQASDAGWHEQYF
TRBD2 | TRBJ2-7 | TRBV2 | - | TGTGCCAGCCGTTTGAGCGGGAGGGCCGGGCAGTACTTC | CASRLSGRAGQYF
- | TRBJ2-7 | TRBV11-2 | - | TGTGCCAGCAGTCCTCCCGGGCGGACTAAATTATACGAGCAGTACTTC | CASSPPGRTKLYEQYF
- | TRBJ1-1 | TRBV2 | - | TGTGCCAGCACCCCGACTGTTAGGGACACTGAAGCTTTCTTT | CASTPTVRDTEAFF
- | TRBJ2-1 | TRBV7-8 | - | TGTGCCAGCAGCCCCCCTTACGGGCCTCTAATGGGGAATGAGCAGTTCTTC | CASSPPYGPLMGNEQFF
TRBD1 | TRBJ1-2 | TRBV28 | - | TGTGCCAGCAGTTTAGAACAGGGGAATGGCTACACCTTC | CASSLEQGNGYTF
- | TRBJ1-2 | TRBV7-8 | - | TGTGCCAGCAGCTTATGGGGGGGCGCTGATAATGGCTACACCTTC | CASSLWGGADNGYTF
TRBD1 | TRBJ1-2 | TRBV28 | - | TGTGCCAGCAGGGCCGGGACAGGGGCCCATGGCTACACCTTC | CASRAGTGAHGYTF
- | TRBJ2-3 | TRBV9 | - | TGTGCCAGCGGGCGGCGGGAAGCAACAGATACGCAGTATTTT | CASGRREATDTQYF
- | TRBJ2-2 | TRBV30 | - | TGTGCTAAGGCGGATACACGCACCGGGGAGCTGTTTTTT | CAKADTRTGELFF
- | TRBJ1-5 | TRBV30 | - | TGTGCCTGGGGGGCCGGACAGTATAGCAATCAGCCCCAGCATTTT | CAWGAGQYSNQPQHF
- | TRBJ2-7 | TRBV28 | - | TGTGCCAGCACGCCGGGAAACCCGAAATACGAGCAGTACTTC | CASTPGNPKYEQYF
- | TRBJ2-2 | TRBV30 | - | TGTGCCTGGAGTACCGGGCAGGGCAACACCGGGGAGCTGTTTTTT | CAWSTGQGNTGELFF
- | TRBJ1-3 | TRBV11-1 | - | TGTGCCAGCAGCTTAGACATGCAGGGAAACACCATATATTTT | CASSLDMQGNTIYF
TRBD1 | TRBJ1-4 | TRBV11-2 | once | TGTGCCAGCAGCTTAGTTTCCGCCGGGACAGGGGAGAGAAAACTGTTTTTT | CASSLVSAGTGERKLFF
- | TRBJ2-7 | TRBV2 | - | TGTGCCAGCAGTGTAGGCGGAGCATCCTCCTACGAGCAGTACTTC | CASSVGGASSYEQYF
TRBD2 | TRBJ2-2 | TRBV7-9 | - | TGTGCCAGCAGCGCATGGAGCGGGAGCTTCACCGGGGAGCTGTTTTTT | CASSAWSGSFTGELFF
- | TRBJ1-4 | TRBV5-1 | - | TGCGCCAGCAGCTTGGGGCAGAATGAAAAACTGTTTTTT | CASSLGQNEKLFF
TRBD1 | TRBJ2-5 | TRBV5-6 | - | TGTGCCAGCAGCTTGGTCCCGACAGGGGGGGCGCCGACCCAGTACTTC | CASSLVPTGGAPTQYF
TRBD1 | TRBJ1-1 | TRBV30 | - | TGTGCCTGGAGTCCCTCCGGGACAGGGGGCACTGAAGCTTTCTTT | CAWSPSGTGGTEAFF
TRBD2 | TRBJ2-1 | TRBV28 | - | TGTGCCAGCAGCCCCAGACTAGCGGTCCATGAGCAGTTCTTC | CASSPRLAVHEQFF
TRBD1 | TRBJ1-1 | TRBV7-8 | - | TGTGCCAGCAGCCCAATTAGGGGGGACAGGGACACTGAAGCTTTCTTT | CASSPIRGDRDTEAFF
- | TRBJ2-7 | TRBV7-6 | - | TGTGCCAGCAGCTTAGCGGGCTTCTACGAGCAGTACTTC | CASSLAGFYEQYF
- | TRBJ1-4 | TRBV30 | - | TGTGCCTGGAGTGAGAGAGGGGGTAGAACTAATGAAAAACTGTTTTTT | CAWSERGGRTNEKLFF
TRBD2 | TRBJ2-7 | TRBV7-2 | - | TGTGCCAGCAGCTTAGTTGTGGGAGGGGACGAGCAGTACTTC | CASSLVVGGDEQYF
TRBD2 | TRBJ2-1 | TRBV5-3 | - | TGTGCCAGAAGCTTGTTACTAGCGGGAGTGAACAATGAGCAGTTCTTC | CARSLLLAGVNNEQFF
- | TRBJ1-5 | TRBV7-2 | - | TGTGCCAGCAGTGAACAGGGATATAGCAATCAGCCCCAGCATTTT | CASSEQGYSNQPQHF
TRBD1 | TRBJ1-4 | TRBV7-2 | - | TGTGCCAGCAGCTCAAGGGGACAGGACGGAAAACTGTTTTTT | CASSSRGQDGKLFF
- | TRBJ2-5 | TRBV29-1 | - | TGCAGCGTTGTAGAGCTACAAGAGACCCAGTACTTC | CSVVELQETQYF
TRBD2 | TRBJ2-5 | TRBV27 | - | TGTGCCAGCAGTTCATCCCGGGGGGGAGTCCAAGAGACCCAGTACTTC | CASSSSRGGVQETQYF
- | TRBJ1-5 | TRBV6-5 | - | TGTGCCAGCATCCCTGGTAACAACAATCAGCCCCAGCATTTT | CASIPGNNNQPQHF
- | TRBJ1-6 | TRBV5-4 | - | TGTGCCAGCAGCTTGGATTCATTTGCGGCGAATTCACCCCTCCACTTT | CASSLDSFAANSPLHF
TRBD2 | TRBJ2-3 | TRBV2 | - | TGTGCCAGCAGTGGCCGGTGGAGCGGGAGGTCCACAGATACGCAGTATTTT | CASSGRWSGRSTDTQYF
TRBD1 | TRBJ2-5 | TRBV7-9 | few | TGTGCCAGCAGCCGGGGACAGGGGTGGGAGACCCAGTACTTC | CASSRGQGWETQYF
- | TRBJ2-5 | TRBV7-2 | once | TGTGCCAGCAGCCCAGGGGGGTACCAAGAGACCCAGTACTTC | CASSPGGYQETQYF
TRBD2 | TRBJ2-1 | TRBV7-3 | - | TGTGCCAGCAGCTTAATTGCGGGAGTATACAATGAGCAGTTCTTC | CASSLIAGVYNEQFF
- | TRBJ2-7 | TRBV11-2 | once | TGTGCCAGCAGCTTCGATTTTCTGGAGGGGCAGTACTTC | CASSFDFLEGQYF
- | TRBJ1-3 | TRBV4-2 | few | TGTGCCAGCAGCCCAAGCATCGGGGAGTACACCATATATTTT | CASSPSIGEYTIYF
- | TRBJ1-3 | TRBV10-2 | - | TGCGCCAGCAGTGACAGGGGCTCTGGAAACACCATATATTTT | CASSDRGSGNTIYF
TRBD1 | TRBJ1-5 | TRBV18 | - | TGTGCCAGCTCACCACGAACGGTGGGACAGGGCAATCAGCCCCAGCATTTT | CASSPRTVGQGNQPQHF
TRBD1 | TRBJ1-5 | TRBV9 | - | TGTGCCAGCAGCGCCGGGACAGGGAATCAGCCCCAGCATTTT | CASSAGTGNQPQHF
- | TRBJ2-1 | TRBV7-2 | - | TGTGCCAGCAGCTCCTCAATAGGGGCTGGTGAGCAGTTCTTC | CASSSSIGAGEQFF
- | TRBJ2-7 | TRBV2 | - | TGTGCCAGCACTAGGACTGGACAAGATTACGAGCAGTACTTC | CASTRTGQDYEQYF
TRBD2 | TRBJ2-3 | TRBV10-3 | few | TGTGCCATCAGTGAGTCGGCTAGCGGGAGGGGGAAAGATACGCAGTATTTT | CAISESASGRGKDTQYF